The clone carrying this T cell receptor (beta chain) was seen many times. Its target is unknown. With molecular barcodes, quantitative 5'-RACE was used to make the TCR beta libraries. TCRdb passed the 5' RACE reads through MiXCR, listing each CDR3 protein once. The sample contains 200,000 to 250,000 distinct CDR3 sequences, approximately 12% of which appear only once. Between the trimmed V and J ends, which lost 6 bases and 0 bases, there was a span of 9 bases. Germline V gene data show CDR1 as MNHEY and CDR2 as SMNVEV (reference sequence). This CDR3 spans 14 amino acids. This record belongs to a study of CD8 T cells in ankylosing spondylitis. Overall study results and limits: As reported, disease-linked clones showed significant enrichment in matched ankylosing spondylitis synovial fluid. Disease-linked clones bore a CD8+ phenotype and were relatively rare in peripheral blood. Within ankylosing spondylitis blood, a TCR beta motif made up of seven to nine highly homologous variants appeared to be characteristic.

The rearrangement uses TRBV27 and TRBJ2-1; D is perhaps TRBD2 (6 bases). This TCR came from a male donor with ankylosing spondylitis or in good health (not recorded which). Specimen: blood, either unsorted or a sorted T cell fraction (not recorded which). The CDR3: CASRRAGSYNEQFF. The CDR3 nucleotides read TGTGCCAGCAGAAGAGCGGGCTCCTACAATGAGCAGTTCTTC.